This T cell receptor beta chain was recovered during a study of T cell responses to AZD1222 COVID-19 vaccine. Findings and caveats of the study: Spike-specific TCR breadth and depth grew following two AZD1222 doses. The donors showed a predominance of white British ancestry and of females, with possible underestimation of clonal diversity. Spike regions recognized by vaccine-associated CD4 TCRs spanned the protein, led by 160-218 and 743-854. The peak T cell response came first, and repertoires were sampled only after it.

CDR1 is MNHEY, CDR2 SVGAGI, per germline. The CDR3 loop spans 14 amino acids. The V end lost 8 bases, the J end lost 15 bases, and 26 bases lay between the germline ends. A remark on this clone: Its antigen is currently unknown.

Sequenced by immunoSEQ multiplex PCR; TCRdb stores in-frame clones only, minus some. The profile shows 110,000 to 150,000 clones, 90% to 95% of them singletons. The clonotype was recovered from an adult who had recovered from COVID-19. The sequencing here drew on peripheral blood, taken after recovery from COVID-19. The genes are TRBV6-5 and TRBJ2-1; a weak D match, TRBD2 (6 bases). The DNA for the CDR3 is TGTGCCAGCTTGTCACCCGGTACTAGCTATGTGCGGTTCTTC. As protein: CASLSPGTSYVRFF.